Listed here are 14 T cell receptor beta chains from one sample, sequenced in a study of T-cell reconstitution after alpha-beta-depleted transplantation in children (dated by TCRdb to the mid-2010s). This specimen's treatment or condition label, interpreted: allogeneic hematopoietic cell transplantation with graft depleted of TCRalphabeta T cells and CD19 B cells. Library construction relied on PCR. Instrument used: Illumina HiSeq 2500. TCR library preparation used molecular barcoding, with unique molecular identifiers applied to normalize quantification of the TCRbeta repertoire. In-frame beta chains were kept once TCRdb had trimmed the public reads at Q25 with fastp and called clones with MiXCR. Each entry merges the rows of one CDR3 protein and shows their most common DNA and genes. For this sample there are approximately 170,000 distinct CDR3 sequences; around 10% appear just once. The ten largest make up less than 15% of the sample.

The source was PBMCs, collected before TCRalphabeta/CD19-depleted stem cell transplant. The receptor set was obtained from a boy aged 2 to 9 with acute myeloid leukemia, due to receive a stem cell transplant.

This clonotype was observed many times. This sequence joins TRBV19 and TRBJ1-1, with D unclear. This CDR3 is 14 amino acids long. Germline values: CDR1 LNHDA, CDR2 SQIVND (reference sequence). With 5 bases removed from V and 4 bases from J, the gap between germline ends came to 14 bases. The CDR3 bases are TGTGCCAGTAGTGTCGGACGGACGATCACTGAAGCTTTCTTT. The encoded protein is CASSVGRTITEAFF.

This clonotype was recorded many times. The chain carries TRBV5-1 and TRBJ2-7; perhaps TRBD2 as D (5 bases). Deletions cut 4 bases from V and 2 bases from J, with 22 bases between. CDR1 is SGHRS and CDR2 is YFSETQ in the germline V gene. CDR3 length equals 17 residues. The CDR3 DNA reads as TGCGCCAGCAGCCCCTTACGCGCGAGGGATTCCCCCTACGAGCAGTACTTC. It is translated as CASSPLRARDSPYEQYF.

This clonotype was counted at least ten times. The chain is built from TRBV9 and TRBJ2-1, with a weak D call TRBD1 (6 bases). Germline V CDR1 and CDR2: SGDLS, YYNGEE. The CDR3 runs to 14 residues. V lost 2 bases to trimming and J lost 3 bases, with 9 bases between them. CDR3 protein: CASSVGQNYNEQFF. The DNA for the CDR3 is TGTGCCAGCAGCGTTGGACAGAACTACAATGAGCAGTTCTTC. Supplemented by reference TRBV9 and TRBJ2-1, the full variable domain reads DSGVTQTPKHLITATGQRVTLRCSPRSGDLSVYWYQQSLDQGLQFLIQYYNGEERAKGNILERFSAQQFPDLHSELNLSSLELGDSALYFCASSVGQNYNEQFFGPGTRLTVL.

This clonotype was detected many times. The CDR3 reads CSAREPSRVEQYF. The DNA for the CDR3 is TGCAGTGCTAGAGAACCATCTCGCGTCGAGCAGTACTTC. The rearrangement uses TRBV20-1 and TRBJ2-7; unclear D gene. CDR3 length: 13 amino acids. CDR1 is DFQATT, CDR2 SNEGSKA, per germline (reference sequence). V was cut by 0 bases and J by 6 bases, with 12 bases left in between.

This clonotype showed up many times. The rearrangement links TRBV6-5 to TRBJ1-2; the D gene is possibly TRBD1 (5 bases). The V end was cut by 2 bases, the J end by 4 bases, with 14 bases between. This CDR3 has 15 amino acids. The germline V gene has CDR1 MNHEY and CDR2 SVGAGI. CDR3: CASSYGQTESYGYTF. DNA of the CDR3: TGTGCCAGCAGTTACGGACAAACGGAATCCTATGGCTACACCTTC.

This clonotype was detected ten times or more. The rearrangement joins TRBV7-6 to TRBJ2-6; D is unresolved. Germline V CDR1 and CDR2: SGHVS, FNYEAQ. The CDR3 runs 14 residues. Trimming pared 1 base from V and 1 base from J, leaving 2 bases between. DNA for the CDR3: TGTGCCAGCAGCTTAGAATCTGGGGCCAACGTCCTGACTTTC. Protein sequence: CASSLESGANVLTF.

This clonotype was counted many times. The chain's CDR3 is CASSEYGEGYEQYV. CDR3 nucleotide sequence: TGTGCCAGCAGTGAGTACGGGGAGGGTTACGAGCAGTACGTC. The genes are TRBV2 and TRBJ2-7; TRBD2 aligns across 7 bases. Losses at the gene ends were 3 bases for V and 4 bases for J; bases not matched to a gene: 6. Germline values: CDR1 SNHLY, CDR2 FYNNEI. The CDR3 runs to 14 residues.

This clonotype was counted ten times or more. The chain uses TRBV20-1 and TRBJ2-7, with 11 positions matching TRBD2. CDR1 and CDR2 (germline): DFQATT, SNEGSKA (reference sequence). CDR3 size: 15 residues. V was clipped by 5 bases and J by 1 base; unmatched bases: 7. DNA for the CDR3: TGCAGTGCTTCCGGACTAGCGGGCCGATCCTACGAGCAGTACTTC. This gives the protein CSASGLAGRSYEQYF.

This clonotype appeared many times. The chain has TRBV4-1 and TRBJ1-2; D remains ambiguous. V gave up 1 base and J gave up 7 bases, with 13 bases separating them. The CDR3 totals 14 residues. From germline, CDR1 is MGHRA and CDR2 YSYEKL. CDR3 bases: TGCGCCAGCAGCCAAGTTCGGGGAAGTTCTGGCTACACCTTC. It is translated as CASSQVRGSSGYTF.

This clonotype appeared many times. The chain links TRBV5-1 to TRBJ2-5; D tentatively fits TRBD1 or TRBD2 (6 bases each). The V gene's germline CDR1 is SGHRS and CDR2 YFSETQ. The CDR3 contains 14 residues. Trimming removed 1 base at V and 5 bases at J, with 12 bases between. CDR3 nucleotide sequence: TGCGCCAGCAGCTTGACGGGGGCACAGGAGACCCAGTACTTC. As protein: CASSLTGAQETQYF. Based on the CDR3 plus reference TRBV5-1 and TRBJ2-5, the full variable domain is KAGVTQTPRYLIKTRGQQVTLSCSPISGHRSVSWYQQTPGQGLQFLFEYFSETQRNKGNFPGRFSGRQFSNSRSEMNVSTLELGDSALYLCASSLTGAQETQYFGPGTRLLVL.

This clonotype was detected many times. The chain links TRBV5-1 to TRBJ1-2; TRBD1 aligns across 7 bases. The junction had 2 bases not matched to a gene; V was cut back by 0 bases and J by 0 bases. From germline, CDR1 is SGHRS and CDR2 YFSETQ. This CDR3 is built from 15 residues. The CDR3 DNA follows: TGCGCCAGCAGCTTGGAGGGGGCCCCTAACTATGGCTACACCTTC. This translates into CASSLEGAPNYGYTF.

The sample holds many counts of this clonotype. The rearrangement joins TRBV6-1 to TRBJ2-1; 9 bases are a match to TRBD1. The CDR3 loop spans 15 amino acids. Germline assignment: CDR1 MNHNS and CDR2 SASEGT. J lost 6 bases, V lost 1 base, and 4 bases had no gene match. The CDR3 sequence is CASSEEGQGFNEQFF. CDR3 DNA: TGTGCCAGCAGTGAAGAGGGACAGGGCTTCAATGAGCAGTTCTTC.

In its sample, this clonotype was seen many times. The gene calls are TRBV9 and TRBJ2-5; D ambiguous. The CDR3 length is 13 residues. V shed 4 bases and J shed 5 bases, with 12 bases lying between them. Germline-derived CDR1 and CDR2 are SGDLS and YYNGEE. Written as DNA, the CDR3 is TGTGCCAGCAGCCCCCGTTGGCAGGAGACCCAGTACTTC. As protein: CASSPRWQETQYF.

The chain is built from TRBV18 and TRBJ1-4, with D unclear. The CDR3 has 14 residues. With 3 bases removed from V and 14 bases from J, the gap between germline ends came to 19 bases. Germline loops: CDR1 KGHSH, CDR2 LQKENI. The CDR3 reads CASSPQQPPDKLFF. DNA of the CDR3: TGTGCCAGCTCACCCCAACAGCCCCCAGACAAGCTGTTTTTT. The full variable domain, rest sourced from reference TRBV18 and TRBJ1-4, is NAGVMQNPRHLVRRRGQEARLRCSPMKGHSHVYWYRQLPEEGLKFMVYLQKENIIDESGMPKERFSAEFPKEGPSILRIQQVVRGDSAAYFCASSPQQPPDKLFFGSGTQLSVL.